The next 27 T cell receptor beta chains were all read from a single sample in a study of OX40 agonist ivuxolimab in advanced cancers. Method: immunoSEQ multiplex PCR; TCRdb's copy keeps in-frame clones and lacks some. There are roughly 100,000 clones in the sample; roughly 90% occur only once, and 0.7% to 1% lies in the top ten. Sequenced material: CD4+ or CD8+ T cells sorted from blood, taken in a trial of the OX40 agonist ivuxolimab. These receptors all come from an adult with an advanced solid tumor such as melanoma, head and neck, liver or kidney cancer.

The V gene is TRBV9, the J gene TRBJ1-4; 7 bases are shared with TRBD1. CDR1 is SGDLS, CDR2 YYNGEE, per germline. After removal of 4 bases from V and 6 bases from J, the junction contained 12 bases not matched to a gene. The CDR3 sequence is 16 residues long. CDR3 nucleotides: TGTGCCAGCAGCCCAGCCCCCGGGACAGCATATGAAAAACTGTTTTTT. Translating it yields CASSPAPGTAYEKLFF.

The chain links TRBV7-6 to TRBJ2-6; 7 bases match TRBD1. After removal of 4 bases from V and 2 bases from J, the junction contained 2 bases not matched to a gene. The germline gives CDR1 SGHVS, CDR2 FNYEAQ. This CDR3 has 15 residues. For the CDR3, the DNA is TGTGCCAGCAGCTCGGGACAGCCTGGGGCCAACGTCCTGACTTTC. Residues: CASSSGQPGANVLTF.

J is TRBJ1-5 and V is TRBV10-3, with D hard to call. The CDR3 covers 15 residues. V gave up 0 bases and J gave up 1 base, with 7 bases separating them. Germline lookup yields CDR1 ENHRY and CDR2 SYGVKD. The CDR3 nucleotides are TGTGCCATCAGTGAGTCGGGCGGAAGCAATCAGCCCCAGCATTTT. This translates into CAISESGGSNQPQHF.

The chain is built from TRBV4-3 and TRBJ2-3, with D perhaps TRBD1 (6 bases). Germline V gene lookup returns CDR1 LGHNA and CDR2 YSLEER. V shed 4 bases and J shed 1 base, with 18 bases lying between them. The CDR3 totals 17 residues. The CDR3 sequence: CASSLIVTGSGTDTQYF. In nucleotides, the CDR3 is TGCGCCAGCAGCCTCATAGTTACAGGGTCGGGCACAGATACGCAGTATTTT.

The V and J genes are TRBV7-9 and TRBJ2-7, with D possibly matching TRBD2 (5 bases). The CDR3 has 14 amino acids. The germline V gene encodes CDR1 SEHNR and CDR2 FQNEAQ (reference sequence). The V and J ends lost 0 bases and 0 bases respectively, with 6 bases between them. Here the CDR3 DNA reads TGTGCCAGCAGCTTAGCGGGGAGCTCCTACGAGCAGTACTTC. It encodes CASSLAGSSYEQYF.

The J gene is TRBJ2-5, the V gene TRBV18; D call uncertain. V lost 5 bases and J lost 5, with 12 bases in between. Germline CDR1 KGHSH, CDR2 LQKENI. CDR3 length equals 13 residues. The CDR3 region is CASSYKLDETQYF. The CDR3 bases are TGTGCCAGCTCATACAAGTTGGACGAGACCCAGTACTTC.

V is TRBV9 and J is TRBJ2-2; no clear D gene. This CDR3 has 16 amino acids. Germline CDR1 reads SGDLS; CDR2 reads YYNGEE. V was trimmed by 4 bases and J by 0 bases, leaving 13 bases between them. The CDR3 DNA is TGTGCCAGCAGCATCAGGCAGTCCGCGAACACCGGGGAGCTGTTTTTT. It codes for CASSIRQSANTGELFF.

The J gene is TRBJ1-1, the V gene TRBV30, with D unclear. This CDR3 has 11 amino acids. Trimming took off 0 bases at V and 7 bases at J, with 6 bases between the two ends. Germline values: CDR1 GTSNPN, CDR2 SVGIG (reference sequence). The CDR3 protein is CAWSVRYEAFF. In DNA, the CDR3 is TGTGCCTGGAGTGTACGCTATGAAGCTTTCTTT.

The genes are TRBV5-1 and TRBJ2-4; 7 nucleotides match TRBD2. This CDR3 spans 15 amino acids. J gave up 6 bases and V 4 bases, and 10 bases lay outside the gene matches. In germline, CDR1 is SGHRS, CDR2 YFSETQ. In DNA, the CDR3 is TGCGCCAGCAGCCCCATCTCGGGGGGAGTAAACATTCAGTACTTC. Encoded protein: CASSPISGGVNIQYF.

V is TRBV14 and J is TRBJ1-2; D is unclear. The V end was cut by 4 bases, the J end by 2 bases, with 11 bases between. The CDR3 runs 14 residues. Germline V lookup: CDR1 SGHDN, CDR2 FVKESK. CDR3 region: CASSRTEKNYGYTF. CDR3 coding DNA: TGTGCCAGCAGCCGGACGGAGAAAAACTATGGCTACACCTTC.

The chain employs TRBV30 and TRBJ2-7; 9 nucleotides agree with TRBD1. Germline assignment: CDR1 GTSNPN and CDR2 SVGIG (reference sequence). Losses at the gene ends were 2 bases for V and 2 bases for J; bases not matched to a gene: 4. The CDR3 sequence is 14 residues long. The CDR3 nucleotides are TGTGCCTGGAGTCTGAGGACAGGGGCCTACGAGCAGTACTTC. Translation gives CAWSLRTGAYEQYF.

This chain uses TRBV6-5 with TRBJ2-1; weak D call: TRBD2 (6 bases). The germline gives CDR1 MNHEY, CDR2 SVGAGI. The CDR3 is made up of 15 amino acids. The V end lost 6 bases, the J end lost 5 bases, and 17 bases lay between the germline ends. The CDR3 protein is CASRGAGLLDNEQFF. The CDR3 DNA reads TGTGCCAGCAGGGGCGCGGGGCTTCTTGACAATGAGCAGTTCTTC.

The V and J genes are TRBV10-1 and TRBJ2-2; TRBD2 agrees at 14 bases. The CDR3 is 17 amino acids. After removal of 5 bases from V and 1 base from J, the junction contained 3 bases not matched to a gene. Germline CDR1 reads WNHNN; CDR2 reads SYGVQD (reference sequence). The CDR3 DNA follows: TGCGCCAGCAGTCGACTAGCGGGGGGGCTGAACACCGGGGAGCTGTTTTTT. Protein sequence: CASSRLAGGLNTGELFF.

This chain uses TRBV2 with TRBJ2-2, with TRBD1 identical over 9 bases. In germline, CDR1 is SNHLY, CDR2 FYNNEI. V lost 5 bases to trimming and J lost 5 bases; unmatched junction nucleotides: 3. The CDR3 is made up of 14 amino acids. CDR3 protein: CASSWTGETGELFF. CDR3 nucleotides: TGTGCCAGCAGTTGGACAGGGGAAACCGGGGAGCTGTTTTTT. Looking up the rest from reference TRBV2 and TRBJ2-2 gives the full variable domain: EPEVTQTPSHQVTQMGQEVILRCVPISNHLYFYWYRQILGQKVEFLVSFYNNEISEKSEIFDDQFSVERPDGSNFTLKIRSTKLEDSAMYFCASSWTGETGELFFGEGSRLTVL.

The chain couples TRBV9 to TRBJ2-5; D is possibly TRBD2 (6 bases). CDR3 length equals 13 residues. From germline, CDR1 is SGDLS and CDR2 YYNGEE. The V end was cut by 3 bases, the J end by 0 bases, with 6 bases between. The CDR3 loop is CASSGGNQETQYF. CDR3 nucleotides: TGTGCCAGCAGCGGCGGGAACCAAGAGACCCAGTACTTC.

This chain joins TRBV30 and TRBJ1-1; TRBD1 aligns across 7 bases. The ends lost 4 bases at V and 5 bases at J; junction bases unmatched: 10. This CDR3 spans 14 amino acids. Germline V CDR1 and CDR2: GTSNPN, SVGIG (reference sequence). In nucleotides, the CDR3 is TGTGCCTGGACCCCCAAGGGGGCTAGGACTGAAGCTTTCTTT. Translating gives CAWTPKGARTEAFF.

The CDR3 spells CATSGGGPPYEQYF. The CDR3, as DNA: TGTGCCACCAGCGGTGGGGGTCCTCCCTACGAGCAGTACTTC. The J gene is TRBJ2-7, the V gene TRBV15; D possibly matches TRBD1 or TRBD2 (5 bases each). The CDR3 is 14 amino acids. The V and J ends lost 5 bases and 2 bases respectively, with 13 bases between them. Germline V gene sequence: CDR1 LNHNV, CDR2 YYDKDF (reference sequence).

This chain joins TRBV7-2 and TRBJ2-2, with TRBD1 identical over 9 bases. The CDR3 contains 15 residues. V lost 3 bases and J lost 4; bases outside the gene matches: 3. The germline CDR1 and CDR2 sequences are SGHTA and FQGNSA. Written as DNA, the CDR3 is TGTGCCAGCAGCTTGGACAGGGGCGGCACCGGGGAGCTGTTTTTT. This sequence encodes CASSLDRGGTGELFF.

This chain uses TRBV27 with TRBJ1-2, with 8 bases matching TRBD1. The length of the CDR3 is 16 residues. CDR1 is MNHEY and CDR2 is SMNVEV in the germline V gene (reference sequence). With 4 bases clipped from V and 2 bases from J, the junction kept 9 bases outside the gene matches. CDR3 in DNA: TGTGCCAGCAGTTCATACACGGGACAGGAGAACTATGGCTACACCTTC. Protein: CASSSYTGQENYGYTF.

This sequence joins TRBV5-1 and TRBJ2-7; D may correspond to TRBD1 or TRBD2 (5 bases each). The CDR3 covers 14 residues. The germline gives CDR1 SGHRS, CDR2 YFSETQ. The V end lost 4 bases, the J end lost 7 bases, and 18 bases lay between the germline ends. CDR3: CASSIGWDGVEQYF. The CDR3 DNA is TGCGCCAGCAGCATTGGCTGGGACGGAGTTGAGCAGTACTTC.

The J gene is TRBJ2-7, the V gene TRBV11-3, with D possibly being TRBD2 (5 bases). Between the trimmed V and J ends, which lost 5 bases and 8 bases, there was a span of 16 bases. The CDR3 is 13 residues long. Germline V lookup: CDR1 SGHNT, CDR2 YENEEA. This CDR3 is CASSPREGGQQYF. CDR3 bases: TGTGCCAGCAGCCCTCGGGAAGGAGGCCAGCAGTACTTC.

CDR3 DNA sequence: TGTGCCAGCAGCGGACAGGGATCGGGCTCTGGAAACACCATATATTTT. This gives the protein CASSGQGSGSGNTIYF. V is TRBV7-2 and J is TRBJ1-3; 8 bases align to TRBD1. CDR1 SGHTA and CDR2 FQGNSA come from the germline V gene. V lost 5 bases and J lost 0; bases outside the gene matches: 6. The CDR3 consists of 16 residues. The entire variable domain, with the rest obtained from reference TRBV7-2 and TRBJ1-3, is as follows: GAGVSQSPSNKVTEKGKDVELRCDPISGHTALYWYRQSLGQGLEFLIYFQGNSAPDKSGLPSDRFSAERTGGSVSTLTIQRTQQEDSAVYLCASSGQGSGSGNTIYFGEGSWLTVV.

V and J are TRBV4-2 and TRBJ2-1, with TRBD1 matching 9 bases. The V segment lost 0 bases and the J segment 7 bases; nucleotides outside the gene matches: 4. Germline values: CDR1 LGHNA, CDR2 YNFKEQ. The CDR3 length is 15 residues. CDR3 loop: CASSQDGTGRNEQFF. The DNA for the CDR3 is TGTGCCAGCAGCCAAGACGGGACAGGGCGTAATGAGCAGTTCTTC.

The V and J genes are TRBV27 and TRBJ2-7, with 8 bases lining up with TRBD1. CDR1 MNHEY and CDR2 SMNVEV come from the germline V gene (reference sequence). CDR3 length: 16 residues. Trimming removed 4 bases from V and 2 bases from J; junction bases left unmatched: 10. This CDR3 reads CASSYRGQGSAYEQYF. In DNA, the CDR3 is TGTGCCAGCAGTTACCGAGGACAGGGAAGCGCCTACGAGCAGTACTTC.

The genes are TRBV30 and TRBJ1-5; 12 bases align to TRBD1. The CDR3 has 15 amino acids. V was clipped by 2 bases and J by 5 bases; unmatched bases: 4. Germline CDR1 GTSNPN, CDR2 SVGIG (reference sequence). The chain's CDR3 is CAWSMGQGAHQPQHF. The CDR3 region has the DNA TGTGCCTGGAGTATGGGACAGGGGGCCCATCAGCCCCAGCATTTT.

This clone was seen once. The genes are TRBV13 and TRBJ2-3; tentatively, D is TRBD2 (6 bases). Trimming stripped 5 bases from V and 4 bases from J, with 13 bases between. The V gene's germline CDR1 is PRHDT and CDR2 FYEKMQ (reference sequence). There are 14 residues in the CDR3. The CDR3, as DNA: TGTGCCAGCAGCCCCGAGGCGGGATCAGATACGCAGTATTTT. Protein product: CASSPEAGSDTQYF.

This rearrangement joins TRBV29-1 to TRBJ1-4; D gene unclear. Germline CDR1 reads SQVTM; CDR2 reads ANQGSEA. V lost 6 bases to trimming and J lost 8 bases, with 13 bases between them. The CDR3 consists of 12 residues. The chain's CDR3 is CSVLGRREKLFF. The DNA for the CDR3 is TGCAGCGTCCTTGGACGGCGCGAAAAACTGTTTTTT.